One sample yielded the 19 T cell receptor beta chains listed below, sequenced in a study of shared clonotypes between healthy human individuals (dated by TCRdb to the early 2020s). Library method: the immunoSEQ multiplex PCR assay. TCRdb mirrors the immuneACCESS table, restricted to in-frame sequences. Some clones are absent from its copies; in checked studies, under half trace to an unresolved V gene, and the reason for the others is unknown. This sample has 2 million to 2.5 million clones in its table, and approximately 94% of those were observed once. The top ten constitute roughly 0.13% of the sample. Sequenced sample: naive CD4+ T cells sorted from blood. The sample's cell subset or site label, decoded: CD45RA+ positively selected. All receptors derive from a man between 18 and 29 years old in good health.

Remarks on this clone: Other DNA sequences of this sample code for an identical CDR3. CDR3 sequence reads: CAISVDRVSGYTF. In DNA form, the CDR3 reads TGTGCCATCAGTGTTGACAGAGTCAGTGGCTACACCTTC. The chain couples TRBV10-3 to TRBJ1-2, with D possibly matching TRBD1 (5 bases). The CDR3 runs to 13 residues. Germline CDR1 ENHRY, CDR2 SYGVKD. Trimming left V 4 bases short and J 7 bases short, with 13 bases between.

A single count supports this clone. The identical CDR3 is also encoded by other nucleotide sequences in the sample. The chain recombines TRBV6-6 with TRBJ1-6; TRBD1 might be the D (5 bases). The CDR3 is made up of 14 amino acids. Deletions cut 6 bases from V and 10 bases from J, with 16 bases between. Germline CDR1 MNHNY, CDR2 SVGAGI (reference sequence). The CDR3 is CASSPGTPYSPLHF. As DNA, the CDR3 is TGTGCCAGCAGCCCCGGGACCCCTTACTCACCCCTCCACTTT.

The chain combines TRBV6-5 with TRBJ2-7; D gene uncertain. Germline CDR1 is MNHEY and CDR2 is SVGAGI. The CDR3 runs to 12 residues. V lost 4 bases, J lost 6 bases, and 10 bases lay in between. The CDR3 DNA is TGTGCCAGCAGTTTGGACCGCAGCGAGCAGTACTTC. Amino acids: CASSLDRSEQYF.

The chain uses TRBV6-6 and TRBJ2-1, with a tentative D call TRBD1 (7 bases). Deletions cut 8 bases from V and 6 bases from J, with 14 bases between. This CDR3 has 13 residues. Germline values: CDR1 MNHNY, CDR2 SVGAGI (reference sequence). The CDR3 bases are TGTGCCAGCTCCGGACAGGAGGGCAATGAGCAGTTCTTC. This encodes CASSGQEGNEQFF.

This chain joins TRBV5-1 and TRBJ2-5, with D uncertain. V lost 0 bases, J lost 4 bases, and 10 bases lay in between. The CDR3 sequence is 14 residues long. Germline CDR1 and CDR2: SGHRS and YFSETQ. CDR3 amino acids: CASSLAPSSETQYF. CDR3 coding DNA: TGCGCCAGCAGCTTGGCCCCCTCCTCAGAGACCCAGTACTTC.

The V gene is TRBV30, the J gene TRBJ2-1; 7 positions agree with TRBD1. V trimming: 8 bases; J trimming: 2 bases; junction bases outside the gene matches: 15. CDR1 and CDR2 from the germline V gene are GTSNPN and SVGIG (reference sequence). The CDR3 is made up of 16 amino acids. DNA for the CDR3: TGTGCCGTGGGTACGACAGGGTTGGGGACCTACAATGAGCAGTTCTTC. It translates to CAVGTTGLGTYNEQFF.

J is TRBJ2-3 and V is TRBV19; perhaps TRBD2 as D (6 bases). Germline lookup yields CDR1 LNHDA and CDR2 SQIVND (reference sequence). V shed 3 bases and J shed 4 bases, with 8 bases lying between them. The CDR3 covers 13 residues. The CDR3 is CASSISGADTQYF. In nucleotides, the CDR3 is TGTGCCAGTAGTATTTCGGGGGCAGATACGCAGTATTTT.

The rearrangement uses TRBV6-5 and TRBJ2-5; 8 nucleotides line up with TRBD2. The CDR3 spans 13 residues. Germline values: CDR1 MNHEY, CDR2 SVGAGI. The J segment lost 7 bases and the V segment lost 5 bases, leaving 6 bases of the junction unmatched. CDR3 in amino acids: CASSDASGRTQYF. DNA of the CDR3: TGTGCCAGCAGTGATGCAAGCGGGAGGACCCAGTACTTC.

The chain is built from TRBV20-1 and TRBJ2-3, with D maybe TRBD1 (5 bases). Trimming shortened V by 4 bases and J by 4 bases, and 6 bases separated the two germline ends. CDR1 DFQATT and CDR2 SNEGSKA come from the germline V gene (reference sequence). CDR3 length: 11 residues. In DNA form, the CDR3 reads TGCAGTGCTACAGGGCCAGATACGCAGTATTTT. Translation: CSATGPDTQYF.

J is TRBJ2-7 and V is TRBV30, with D uncertain. Trimming took off 2 bases at V and 3 bases at J, with 11 bases between the two ends. This CDR3 contains 13 residues. Germline CDR1 reads GTSNPN; CDR2 reads SVGIG (reference sequence). In DNA, the CDR3 is TGTGCCTGGAGTTTGGTCAGAAACTACGAGCAGTACTTC. Its protein product is CAWSLVRNYEQYF.

The chain links TRBV10-1 to TRBJ2-3; 10 bases align to TRBD2. There are 18 residues in the CDR3. Germline CDR1 is WNHNN and CDR2 is SYGVQD (reference sequence). V lost 9 bases to trimming and J lost 0 bases; unmatched junction nucleotides: 15. This CDR3 is CARLSSGRRTSSTDTQYF. In nucleotides, the CDR3 is TGCGCCAGGCTGAGTAGCGGGAGGCGTACCTCTAGCACAGATACGCAGTATTTT.

The J gene is TRBJ2-5, the V gene TRBV6-5; 12 bases map to TRBD2. The CDR3 consists of 16 residues. Unmatched junction bases numbered 5, after V lost 2 bases and J lost 4 bases. CDR1 and CDR2 from the germline V gene are MNHEY and SVGAGI. This chain's CDR3 is CASSYLAGGPGETQYF. The CDR3 bases are TGTGCCAGCAGTTACCTAGCGGGGGGGCCGGGAGAGACCCAGTACTTC.

This clone was recorded once. V and J are TRBV10-1 and TRBJ2-7, with D hard to call. CDR1 and CDR2 from the germline V gene are WNHNN and SYGVQD (reference sequence). V lost 0 bases and J 7 bases, leaving 7 bases between the germline ends. There are 12 residues in the CDR3. CDR3 residues: CASSESPTEQYF. Here the CDR3 DNA reads TGCGCCAGCAGTGAGTCGCCGACAGAGCAGTACTTC.

The rearrangement links TRBV6-6 to TRBJ1-5; D is possibly TRBD1 (6 bases). The V and J ends lost 5 bases and 7 bases respectively, with 15 bases between them. Germline CDR1 is MNHNY and CDR2 is SVGAGI (reference sequence). The CDR3 totals 14 residues. The CDR3 here is CASSTVQGGQPQHF. CDR3 nucleotide sequence: TGTGCCAGCAGTACCGTACAGGGAGGCCAGCCCCAGCATTTT.

The chain uses TRBV7-8 and TRBJ1-6; D is unresolved. There are 15 residues in the CDR3. V was cut by 1 base and J by 7 bases, with 11 bases left in between. Germline V gene sequence: CDR1 SGHVS, CDR2 FQNEAQ. CDR3 nucleotides: TGTGCCAGCAGCTTAGTGAGGCTCCGGAATTCACCCCTCCACTTT. Protein sequence: CASSLVRLRNSPLHF.

This clone has only one observation. The genes are TRBV11-2 and TRBJ2-7; D gene uncertain. The CDR3 loop spans 14 amino acids. Germline CDR1 reads SGHAT; CDR2 reads FQNNGV. Trimming stripped 5 bases from V and 3 bases from J, with 14 bases between. The CDR3 DNA sequence: TGTGCCAGCAGCCAAATTACGGACGGCTACGAGCAGTACTTC. It encodes CASSQITDGYEQYF.

This rearrangement joins TRBV18 to TRBJ1-1, with D tentatively TRBD1 (5 bases). Trimming left V 5 bases short and J 2 bases short, with 12 bases between. There are 14 residues in the CDR3. CDR1 is KGHSH and CDR2 is LQKENI in the germline V gene. The CDR3 DNA reads as TGTGCCAGCTCAGTGCAGGGTTACAACACTGAAGCTTTCTTT. Translation gives CASSVQGYNTEAFF.

V usage is TRBV4-3 and J usage is TRBJ2-2, with 7 bases lining up with TRBD2. V lost 1 base, J lost 5 bases, and 4 bases stayed unmatched. Germline-derived CDR1 and CDR2 are LGHNA and YSLEER. The CDR3 loop spans 15 amino acids. The DNA of the CDR3 is TGCGCCAGCAGCCAAGTGGGGAGGGCAACCGGGGAGCTGTTTTTT. It codes for CASSQVGRATGELFF.

The chain has TRBV4-1 and TRBJ2-7; TRBD1 agrees at 7 bases. Per the germline V gene, CDR1 is MGHRA and CDR2 is YSYEKL. This CDR3 has 14 residues. J gave up 2 bases and V 4 bases, and 5 bases lay outside the gene matches. The CDR3 loop reads CASSRPGQTYEQYF. CDR3 DNA sequence: TGCGCCAGCAGCCGTCCGGGACAGACCTACGAGCAGTACTTC.